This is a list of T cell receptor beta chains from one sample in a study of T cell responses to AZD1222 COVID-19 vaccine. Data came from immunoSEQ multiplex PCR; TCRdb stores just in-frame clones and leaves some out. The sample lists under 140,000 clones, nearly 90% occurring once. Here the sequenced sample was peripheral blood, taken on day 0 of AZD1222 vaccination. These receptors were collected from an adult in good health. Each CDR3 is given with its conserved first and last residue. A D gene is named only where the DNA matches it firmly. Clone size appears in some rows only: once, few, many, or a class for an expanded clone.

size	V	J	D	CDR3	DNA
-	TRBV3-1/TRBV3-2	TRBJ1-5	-	CASSTQNQPQHF	TGTGCCAGCAGCACTCAAAATCAGCCCCAGCATTTT
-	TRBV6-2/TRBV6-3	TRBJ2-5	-	CASSMDSRPAETQYF	TGTGCCAGCAGCATGGATTCTAGGCCCGCCGAGACCCAGTACTTC
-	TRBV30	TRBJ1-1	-	CAWRKGGNTEAFF	TGTGCCTGGAGAAAGGGTGGGAACACTGAAGCTTTCTTT
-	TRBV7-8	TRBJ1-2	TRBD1	CASSLVVPGQGMYGYTF	TGTGCCAGCAGCTTAGTCGTTCCGGGACAGGGGATGTATGGCTACACCTTC
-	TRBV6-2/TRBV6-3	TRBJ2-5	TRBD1	CASSPRDREQTQYF	TGTGCCAGCAGCCCCCGGGACAGGGAGCAGACCCAGTACTTC
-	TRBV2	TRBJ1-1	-	CASSPVGTEAFF	TGTGCCAGCAGCCCAGTCGGCACTGAAGCTTTCTTT
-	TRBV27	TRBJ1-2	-	CASSHQPGESGYTF	TGTGCCAGCAGCCACCAACCTGGAGAAAGTGGCTACACCTTC
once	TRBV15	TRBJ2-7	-	CATSSYDRTRGDEQYF	TGTGCCACCAGTTCTTATGATCGGACAAGGGGAGACGAGCAGTACTTC
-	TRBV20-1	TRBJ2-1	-	CSVDRNNEQFF	TGCAGTGTGGACAGAAACAATGAGCAGTTCTTC
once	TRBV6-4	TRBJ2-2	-	CASSASQFTRELFF	TGTGCCAGCAGTGCGAGTCAGTTCACCAGGGAGCTGTTTTTT
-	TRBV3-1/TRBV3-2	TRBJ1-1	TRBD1	CASSQVDRAGGAFF	TGTGCCAGCAGCCAAGTTGACAGGGCCGGGGGAGCTTTCTTT
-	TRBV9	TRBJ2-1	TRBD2	CASSVSGSSYNEQFF	TGTGCCAGCAGCGTTAGCGGGAGCTCCTACAATGAGCAGTTCTTC
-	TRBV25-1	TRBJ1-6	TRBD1	CASSEFGGQGNNSPLHF	TGTGCCAGCAGTGAATTCGGGGGACAGGGGAATAATTCACCCCTCCACTTT
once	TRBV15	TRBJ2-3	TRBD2	CATRLAGGPGTQYF	TGTGCCACCAGGTTAGCGGGGGGTCCGGGGACGCAGTATTTT
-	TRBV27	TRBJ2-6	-	CASSLIGSGANVLTF	TGTGCCAGCAGTTTAATAGGGTCGGGGGCCAACGTCCTGACTTTC
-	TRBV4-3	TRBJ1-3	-	CASSQDSTPGTGNTIYF	TGCGCCAGCAGCCAAGATAGCACCCCAGGGACTGGAAACACCATATATTTT
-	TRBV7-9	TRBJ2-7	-	CASLGLGLTLYEQYF	TGTGCCAGCCTGGGGCTGGGGCTGACTCTCTACGAGCAGTACTTC
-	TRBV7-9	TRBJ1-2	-	CASSPSSGGPGYTF	TGTGCCAGCAGCCCCTCATCGGGGGGGCCTGGCTACACCTTC
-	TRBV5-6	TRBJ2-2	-	CASSLRMGRATTGELFF	TGTGCCAGCAGCTTGAGAATGGGCAGAGCCACCACCGGGGAGCTGTTTTTT
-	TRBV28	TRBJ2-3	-	CASTIQGTDTQYF	TGTGCCAGCACCATACAGGGCACAGATACGCAGTATTTT
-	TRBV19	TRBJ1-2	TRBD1	CASSIPGQGYGYTF	TGTGCCAGTAGTATCCCGGGACAGGGTTATGGCTACACCTTC
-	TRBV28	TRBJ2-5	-	CASHPAGETQYF	TGTGCCAGCCACCCTGCTGGGGAGACCCAGTACTTC
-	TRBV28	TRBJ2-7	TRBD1	CATTNDRGLGEQYF	TGTGCCACCACAAACGACAGGGGGCTAGGCGAGCAGTACTTC
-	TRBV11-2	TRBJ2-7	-	CASTGAPYEQYF	TGTGCCAGCACCGGGGCACCCTACGAGCAGTACTTC
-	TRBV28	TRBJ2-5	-	CASRGPSTQTQYF	TGTGCCAGCAGGGGGCCCTCGACACAGACCCAGTACTTC
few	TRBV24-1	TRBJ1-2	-	CATSDSGVGYGYTF	TGTGCCACCAGTGACTCAGGGGTGGGTTATGGCTACACCTTC
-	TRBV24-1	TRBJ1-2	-	CATSDPHRNSYGYTF	TGTGCCACCAGTGATCCACACCGGAACTCCTATGGCTACACCTTC
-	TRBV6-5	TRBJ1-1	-	CASSYSTRANTEAFF	TGTGCCAGCAGTTACTCGACCAGGGCAAACACTGAAGCTTTCTTT
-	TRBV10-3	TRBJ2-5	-	CAISEGGETQYF	TGTGCCATCAGTGAGGGGGGGGAGACCCAGTACTTC
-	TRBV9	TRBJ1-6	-	CASSGPNQNSPLHF	TGTGCCAGCTCCGGACCCAACCAAAATTCACCCCTCCACTTT
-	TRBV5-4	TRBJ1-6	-	CASSFRRSDSPLHF	TGTGCCAGCAGCTTTCGCAGATCTGATTCACCCCTCCACTTT
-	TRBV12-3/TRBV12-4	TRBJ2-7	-	CASSSWSYEQYF	TGTGCCAGCAGTTCATGGAGTTACGAGCAGTACTTC
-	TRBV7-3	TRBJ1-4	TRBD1	CASREARGRDEKLFF	TGTGCCAGCAGGGAAGCCAGGGGGCGTGATGAAAAACTGTTTTTT
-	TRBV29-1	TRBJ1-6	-	CSVWTAPGHSPLHF	TGCAGCGTTTGGACGGCTCCGGGGCATTCACCCCTCCACTTT
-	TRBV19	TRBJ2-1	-	CASSIAIWDYNEQFF	TGTGCCAGTAGTATTGCCATTTGGGACTACAATGAGCAGTTCTTC
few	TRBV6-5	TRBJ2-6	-	CASRTTGTGANVLTF	TGTGCCAGCAGGACTACAGGGACTGGGGCCAACGTCCTGACTTTC
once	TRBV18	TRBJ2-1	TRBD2	CASSPPVLAGGLEQFF	TGTGCCAGCTCACCACCGGTCCTAGCGGGGGGTCTTGAGCAGTTCTTC
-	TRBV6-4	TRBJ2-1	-	CASSWGRDNEQFF	TGTGCCAGCAGTTGGGGGCGCGACAATGAGCAGTTCTTC
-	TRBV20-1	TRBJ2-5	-	CSALEKETQYF	TGCAGTGCCCTAGAAAAAGAGACCCAGTACTTC
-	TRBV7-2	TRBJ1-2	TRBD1	CASSARQGLDGYTF	TGTGCCAGCAGCGCGCGACAGGGCCTAGATGGCTACACCTTC
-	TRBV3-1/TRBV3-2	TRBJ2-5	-	CASSPPGPQTQYF	TGTGCCAGCAGCCCCCCTGGCCCCCAGACCCAGTACTTC
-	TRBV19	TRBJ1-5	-	CASTRRGPSSNQPQHF	TGTGCCAGTACCCGTCGGGGTCCTTCTAGCAATCAGCCCCAGCATTTT
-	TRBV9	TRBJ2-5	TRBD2	CASTPGSGGAWETQYF	TGTGCCAGCACTCCGGGGAGCGGGGGGGCCTGGGAGACCCAGTACTTC